The clone carrying this TCR beta chain was counted a few times. Its target is not known. This sample is drawn from a study of response to subunit inactivated influenza vaccine. The study's findings and limits: That few new T cells are recruited by each seasonal influenza vaccination was the authors' suggestion.

V trimming: 5 bases; J trimming: 4 bases; junction bases outside the gene matches: 11. CDR1 and CDR2 (germline): KGHSY, FQNENV. The CDR3 runs to 16 residues. TCRdb re-called the RT-PCR reads through MiXCR, storing one row per CDR3 protein. The sample has about 540,000 distinct CDR3 sequences, 14% seen once. The receptor's source is a man aged 50 or older who received an inactivated influenza vaccine. The gene calls are TRBV16 and TRBJ1-5; 7 nucleotides align to TRBD1. The sequencing here drew on PBMCs from blood, taken less than 13 days after vaccination. CDR3 sequence reads: CASSYIRGNVNQPQHF. The CDR3 DNA reads TGTGCCAGCAGCTACATCAGGGGGAACGTTAATCAGCCCCAGCATTTT.